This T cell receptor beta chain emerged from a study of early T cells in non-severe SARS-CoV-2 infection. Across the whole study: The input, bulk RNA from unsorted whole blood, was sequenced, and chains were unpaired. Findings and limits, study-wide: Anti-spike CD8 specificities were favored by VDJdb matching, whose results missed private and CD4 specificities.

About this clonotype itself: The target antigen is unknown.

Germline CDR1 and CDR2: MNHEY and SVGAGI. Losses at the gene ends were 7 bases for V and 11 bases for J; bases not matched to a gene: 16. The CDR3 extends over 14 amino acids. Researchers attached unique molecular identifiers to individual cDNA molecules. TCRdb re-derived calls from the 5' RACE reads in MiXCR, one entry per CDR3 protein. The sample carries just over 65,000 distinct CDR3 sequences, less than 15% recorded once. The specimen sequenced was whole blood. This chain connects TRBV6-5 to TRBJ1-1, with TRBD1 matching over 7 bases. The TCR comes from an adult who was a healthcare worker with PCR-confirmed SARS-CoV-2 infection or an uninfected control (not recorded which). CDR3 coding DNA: TGTGCCAGCAAACCATCACAGGGGAAGAGTTATGCTTTCTTT. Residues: CASKPSQGKSYAFF.